This T cell receptor beta chain was identified during a study of PD-1 blockade in classical Hodgkin lymphoma. The study, taken as a whole, reports: Some patients started nivolumab under 1 year after ASCT, and they were excluded. Newly diagnosed patients reportedly had lower baseline TCR diversity than healthy donors. Patients with a complete response exhibited baseline diversity comparable to newly diagnosed patients.

Every patient had relapsed following autologous stem cell transplantation, and cohorts differed in brentuximab vedotin exposure. The germline V gene encodes CDR1 ENHRY and CDR2 SYGVKD. This CDR3 has 13 amino acids. V was trimmed by 9 bases and J by 0 bases, leaving 8 bases between them. Regarding this clone: Its antigen is not identified.

Libraries were prepared by immunoSEQ multiplex PCR; TCRdb keeps only in-frame clonotypes and omits some of them. Of about 75,000 clones listed, 93% were seen once; the top ten hold around 8.5%. The chain employs TRBV10-3 and TRBJ2-2, with D uncertain. The sequenced sample was peripheral blood mononuclear cells (PBMCs), obtained at baseline. This clonotype was obtained from a human donor with classical Hodgkin lymphoma. The CDR3 loop reads CAITRTNTGELFF. Written as DNA, the CDR3 is TGTGCCATTACGCGGACGAACACCGGGGAGCTGTTTTTT.